This T cell receptor (beta chain) was observed in a study of cytomegalovirus exposure and HLA in healthy donors. Study-wide context: Unique TCR beta sequences numbering some 120 million came from approximately 180 million T cells in an earlier analysis.

Findings and limits, study-wide: In vitro experiments confirmed that a few CMV-associated chains were specific for CMV antigens. In a later analysis, common viral pathogens appeared linked to several of the most significant clusters.

A few counts support this clone. Its antigen is currently unknown. 13 Jbeta primers and 60 Vbeta primers were used for the PCR. Sequencing used immunoSEQ multiplex PCR; TCRdb keeps in-frame clones, though not all of them. The table lists some 130,000 clones, about 66% of them singletons. The clonotype was recovered from a human donor in good health. Material for sequencing was PBMCs.

CDR3 protein: CATSRDRTPALEQYF. As DNA, the CDR3 is TGTGCCACCAGCAGAGATAGGACTCCCGCCCTCGAGCAGTACTTC. V gene TRBV15 combines with J gene TRBJ2-7, with D tentatively TRBD2 (5 bases). The CDR3 covers 15 residues. V was clipped by 0 bases and J by 6 bases, with 15 bases between them. The germline gives CDR1 LNHNV, CDR2 YYDKDF (reference sequence).